This T cell receptor beta chain was recorded in a study of Graves' ophthalmopathy and Graves' hyperthyroidism. Study in general: Ahead of any treatment, peripheral blood was obtained at the initial diagnosis.

Beta-chain TCR CDR3 regions were amplified from RNA transcripts. HTBI primers were employed in first-round RT-PCR, then a second-round multiplex PCR followed. Each CDR3 protein gets one entry after TCRdb re-called the multiplex PCR reads with MiXCR. The data show more than 300,000 distinct CDR3 sequences, 17% seen once. The hyperthyroidism patients, aged 18 to 65, had been newly diagnosed, with under 2 months' duration. Pregnant or lactating patients and those with other autoimmune diseases or uncontrolled infections were excluded. With regard to this clonotype: The junction shows a germline mismatch at one end, possibly a read error.

CDR3 length: 12 residues. Looked up from germline, CDR1 is SEHNR and CDR2 is FQNEAQ (reference sequence). Sequencing was carried out using peripheral blood. This receptor was identified in an adult woman with stable Graves' hyperthyroidism. The J gene is TRBJ2-2, the V gene TRBV7-9; a possible D gene is TRBD2 (6 bases). DNA of the CDR3: TGTGCCAGCAGCTTAGTAGGCGGGGAGCTGTGTTTT. Its protein is CASSLVGGELCF.